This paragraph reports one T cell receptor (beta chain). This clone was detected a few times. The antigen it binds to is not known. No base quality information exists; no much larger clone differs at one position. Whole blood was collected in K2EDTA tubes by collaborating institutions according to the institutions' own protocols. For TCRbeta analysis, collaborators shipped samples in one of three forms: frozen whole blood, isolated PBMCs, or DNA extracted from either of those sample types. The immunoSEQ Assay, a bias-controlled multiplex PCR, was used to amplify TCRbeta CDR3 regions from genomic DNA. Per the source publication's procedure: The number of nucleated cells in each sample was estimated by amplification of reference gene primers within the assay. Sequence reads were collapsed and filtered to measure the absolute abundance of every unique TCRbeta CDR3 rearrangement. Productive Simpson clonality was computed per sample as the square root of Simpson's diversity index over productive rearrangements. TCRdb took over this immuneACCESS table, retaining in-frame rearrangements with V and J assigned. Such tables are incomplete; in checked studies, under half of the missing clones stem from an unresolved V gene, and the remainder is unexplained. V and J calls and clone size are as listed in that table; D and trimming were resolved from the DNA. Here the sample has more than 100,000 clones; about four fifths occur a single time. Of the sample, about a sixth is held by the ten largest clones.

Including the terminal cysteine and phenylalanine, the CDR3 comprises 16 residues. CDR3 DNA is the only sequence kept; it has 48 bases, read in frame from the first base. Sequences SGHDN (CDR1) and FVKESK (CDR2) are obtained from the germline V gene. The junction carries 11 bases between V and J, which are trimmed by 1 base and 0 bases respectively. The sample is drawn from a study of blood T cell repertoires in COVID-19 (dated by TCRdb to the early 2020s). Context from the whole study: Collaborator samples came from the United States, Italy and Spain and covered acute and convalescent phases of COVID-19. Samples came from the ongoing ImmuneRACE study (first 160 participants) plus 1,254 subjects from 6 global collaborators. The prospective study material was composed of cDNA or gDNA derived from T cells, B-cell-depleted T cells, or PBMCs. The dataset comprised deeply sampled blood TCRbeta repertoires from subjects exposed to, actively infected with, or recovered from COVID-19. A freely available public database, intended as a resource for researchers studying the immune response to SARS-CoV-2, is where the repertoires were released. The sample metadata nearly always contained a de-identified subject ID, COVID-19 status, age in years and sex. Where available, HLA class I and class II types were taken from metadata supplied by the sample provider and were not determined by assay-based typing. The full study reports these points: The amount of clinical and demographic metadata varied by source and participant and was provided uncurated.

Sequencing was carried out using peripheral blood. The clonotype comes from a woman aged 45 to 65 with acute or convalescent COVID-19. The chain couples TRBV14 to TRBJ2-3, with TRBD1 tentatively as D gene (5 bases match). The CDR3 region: CASSQVAGLSTDTQYF. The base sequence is TGTGCCAGCAGCCAAGTGGCAGGGTTGAGCACAGATACGCAGTATTTT.